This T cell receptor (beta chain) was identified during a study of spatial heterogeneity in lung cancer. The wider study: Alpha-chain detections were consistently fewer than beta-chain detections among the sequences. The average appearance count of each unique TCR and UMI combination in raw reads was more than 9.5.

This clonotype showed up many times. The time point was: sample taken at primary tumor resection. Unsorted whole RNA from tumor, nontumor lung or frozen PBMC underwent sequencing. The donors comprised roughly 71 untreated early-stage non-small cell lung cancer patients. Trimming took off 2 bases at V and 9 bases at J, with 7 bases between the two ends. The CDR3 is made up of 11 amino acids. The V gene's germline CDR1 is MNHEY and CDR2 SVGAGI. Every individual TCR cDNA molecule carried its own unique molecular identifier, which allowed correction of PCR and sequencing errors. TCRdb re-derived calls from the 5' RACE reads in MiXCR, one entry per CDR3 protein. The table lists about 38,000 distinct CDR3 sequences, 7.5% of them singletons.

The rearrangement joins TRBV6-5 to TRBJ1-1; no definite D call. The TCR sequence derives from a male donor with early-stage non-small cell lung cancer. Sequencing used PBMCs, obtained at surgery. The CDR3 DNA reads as TGTGCCAGCAGTTACCGGGAGAAAGCTTTCTTT. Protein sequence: CASSYREKAFF.